The rows below give T cell receptor beta chains drawn from one sample of a study of blood T cells in healthy people across ages. TCRdb reprocessed the 5' RACE reads with MiXCR, giving one entry per CDR3 protein. The table shows around 620,000 distinct CDR3 sequences, with 25% to 30% occurring only once. The specimen sequenced was blood. These receptors were obtained from a woman in her sixties or seventies in good health. Each CDR3 is given with its conserved first and last residue. Each record gives: J gene, V gene, clone size, D gene, CDR3 DNA, CDR3 protein. D genes are given only for firm matches. Only some rows state a clone size, as once, few, many or a class for expanded clones.

TRBJ2-3 | TRBV4-1 | NA | TRBD1 | TGCGCCAGCAGCCAACTGGACAGGGTTAAAGATACGCAGTATTTT | CASSQLDRVKDTQYF
TRBJ2-7 | TRBV6-2/TRBV6-3 | NA | NA | TGTGCCAGCACTCCCTGGCTGGTCGAGTACGAGCAGTACTTC | CASTPWLVEYEQYF
TRBJ2-5 | TRBV14 | NA | NA | TGTGCCAGCAGCCAACAGCGTCCGGGGTTGGGGACCCAGTACTTC | CASSQQRPGLGTQYF
TRBJ2-7 | TRBV5-1 | NA | NA | TGCGCCAGCAGCTTGGAGCCAAACCTCTACGAGCAGTACTTC | CASSLEPNLYEQYF
TRBJ2-3 | TRBV7-2 | NA | NA | TGTGCCAGCAGCTTAATTAGCGCAAGCACAGATACGCAGTATTTT | CASSLISASTDTQYF
TRBJ1-1 | TRBV7-2 | few | NA | TGTGCCAGCAGCTTGGAGTACTTTGAAGCTTTCTTT | CASSLEYFEAFF
TRBJ1-2 | TRBV20-1 | few | NA | TGCAGTGCTTCCGAACACACAGGGTTTGGCTACACCTTC | CSASEHTGFGYTF
TRBJ2-7 | TRBV5-1 | NA | TRBD1 | TGCGCCAGTAACTGGGGGATTCCGGGACAGATCTCCTACGAGCAGTACTTC | CASNWGIPGQISYEQYF
TRBJ1-2 | TRBV7-2 | NA | NA | TGTGCCAGCAGCTTAGCTCCAGGGAGCCGTATGGACACCTTC | CASSLAPGSRMDTF
TRBJ2-7 | TRBV6-2/TRBV6-3 | NA | TRBD2 | TGTGCCAGCAGCCCAGCGGGGCTAACCTACGAGCAGTACTTC | CASSPAGLTYEQYF
TRBJ2-5 | TRBV24-1 | NA | NA | TGTGCCACCAGTGACCCTGGTGGGGGCGCCCGGGAGACCCAGTACTTC | CATSDPGGGARETQYF
TRBJ1-2 | TRBV5-1 | few | NA | TGCGCCAGCAGGCCCACGACTGGGGTTACCTATGGCTACACCTTC | CASRPTTGVTYGYTF
TRBJ2-5 | TRBV7-2 | NA | NA | TGTGCCAGCAGCACCGACAGCAGGGGTGGAGAGACCCAGTACTTC | CASSTDSRGGETQYF
TRBJ1-4 | TRBV15 | NA | TRBD1 | TGTGCCACCAGCAGAGATCCGACAGGGGTCTGGGAAAAACTGTTTTTT | CATSRDPTGVWEKLFF
TRBJ1-4 | TRBV20-1 | few | NA | TGCAGTGCTACCAACAGGGACAAGGAAAAACTGTTTTTT | CSATNRDKEKLFF
TRBJ2-6 | TRBV27 | NA | NA | TGTGCCAGCAGTTTATTGGGGGTGGAAACTGGGGCCAACGTCCTGACTTTC | CASSLLGVETGANVLTF
TRBJ1-2 | TRBV7-9 | NA | NA | TGTGCCAGCAGCTTAGCCCCCCTAAATGGCTACACCTTC | CASSLAPLNGYTF
TRBJ2-1 | TRBV20-1 | few | TRBD2 | TGCAGTGCTAGAGATCTAGCGGGGGCCTACAATGAGCAGTTCTTC | CSARDLAGAYNEQFF
TRBJ2-4 | TRBV28 | once | NA | TGTGCCAGCAGTTTGCCCGGAGCCAAAAACATTCAGTACTTC | CASSLPGAKNIQYF
TRBJ1-4 | TRBV2 | few | TRBD1 | TGTGCCAGCAGTTTCGACAGGGAATCCGGAAAACTGTTTTTT | CASSFDRESGKLFF
TRBJ1-2 | TRBV5-1 | few | NA | TGCGCCAGCAGCATATCAGGGCACTATGGCTACACCTTC | CASSISGHYGYTF
TRBJ2-5 | TRBV4-2 | few | NA | TGTGCCAGCAGCCAAGGTGCTGGGGAGACCCAGTACTTC | CASSQGAGETQYF
TRBJ2-5 | TRBV6-6 | once | TRBD2 | TGTGCCAGCAGTTCAACCCGGACTAGCCGGGAGACCCAGTACTTC | CASSSTRTSRETQYF
TRBJ1-2 | TRBV4-1 | NA | NA | TGCGCCAGCAGCCGAGTTCCGGGCCAGCTCTATGGCTACACCTTC | CASSRVPGQLYGYTF
TRBJ1-3 | TRBV28 | few | TRBD1 | TGTGCCAGCAGTCCGGGACAGGGGGACGGAAACACCATATATTTT | CASSPGQGDGNTIYF
TRBJ1-5 | TRBV7-2 | few | NA | TGTGCCAGCAGCTTAGGGAGGGCCCAGCATTTT | CASSLGRAQHF
TRBJ1-4 | TRBV7-9 | NA | NA | TGTGCCAGCAGCACCAACCGGGGACATGGAGAAAAACTGTTTTTT | CASSTNRGHGEKLFF
TRBJ1-4 | TRBV7-2 | few | NA | TGTGCCAGCAGCCGACCCACAGGAGGACCGCTGTTTTTT | CASSRPTGGPLFF